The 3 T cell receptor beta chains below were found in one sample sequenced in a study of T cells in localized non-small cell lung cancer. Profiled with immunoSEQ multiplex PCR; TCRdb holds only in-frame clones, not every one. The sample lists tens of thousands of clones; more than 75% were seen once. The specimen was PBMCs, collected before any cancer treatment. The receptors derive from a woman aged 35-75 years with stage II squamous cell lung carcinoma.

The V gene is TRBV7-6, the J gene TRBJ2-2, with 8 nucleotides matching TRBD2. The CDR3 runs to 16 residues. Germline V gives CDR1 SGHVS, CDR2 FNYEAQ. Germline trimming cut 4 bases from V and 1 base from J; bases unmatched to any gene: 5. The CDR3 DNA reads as TGTGCCAGCAGCTCAACTAGCGGAAGGAACACCGGGGAGCTGTTTTTT. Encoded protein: CASSSTSGRNTGELFF. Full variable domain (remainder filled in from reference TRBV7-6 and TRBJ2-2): GAGVSQSPRYKVTKRGQDVALRCDPISGHVSLYWYRQALGQGPEFLTYFNYEAQQDKSGLPNDRFSAERPEGSISTLTIQRTEQRDSAMYRCASSSTSGRNTGELFFGEGSRLTVL.

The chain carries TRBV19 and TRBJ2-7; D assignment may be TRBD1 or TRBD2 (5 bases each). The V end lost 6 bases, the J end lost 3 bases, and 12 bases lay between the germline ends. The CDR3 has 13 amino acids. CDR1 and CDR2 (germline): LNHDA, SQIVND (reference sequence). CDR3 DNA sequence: TGTGCCAGTAGCCTACAGAGGGGCTACGAGCAGTACTTC. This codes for CASSLQRGYEQYF.

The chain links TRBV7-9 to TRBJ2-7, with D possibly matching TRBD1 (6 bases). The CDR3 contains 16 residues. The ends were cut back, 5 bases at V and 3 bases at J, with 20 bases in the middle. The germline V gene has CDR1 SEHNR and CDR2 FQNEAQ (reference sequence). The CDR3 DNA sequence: TGTGCCAGCAGCCATTCTACCGGGACAAGGCGCTACGAGCAGTACTTC. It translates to CASSHSTGTRRYEQYF.